These 5 T cell receptor beta chains originate from one sample sequenced in a study of T cells in Graves' hyperthyroidism and ophthalmopathy. Authors of the study amplified TCR beta CDR3 regions from RNA transcripts. Researchers ran a first-round RT-PCR on the TCR CDR3 using the HTBI primer set. TCRdb independently ran MiXCR on the multiplex PCR reads; one entry per CDR3 protein. Counted here are hundreds of thousands of distinct CDR3 sequences, over 35% occurring once; the ten biggest clones make up roughly 30%. The specimen was blood. The receptors derive from a woman aged 40 to 50 with Graves' hyperthyroidism.

The rearrangement uses TRBV5-1 and TRBJ2-2; possibly TRBD1 for D (5 bases). V lost 4 bases, J lost 2 bases, and 21 bases lay in between. The CDR3 totals 18 residues. The germline CDR1 and CDR2 sequences are SGHRS and YFSETQ. As DNA, the CDR3 is TGCGCCAGCAGCCAAGGGGTTGTGGCCCTCCTAAACACCGGGGAGCTGTTTTTT. It specifies CASSQGVVALLNTGELFF.

The chain combines TRBV9 with TRBJ2-5; D unresolved. The ends were cut back, 0 bases at V and 0 bases at J, with 6 bases in the middle. In germline, CDR1 is SGDLS, CDR2 YYNGEE. CDR3 length: 14 amino acids. The CDR3 bases are TGTGCCAGCAGCGTAGGTGGCAACCAAGAGACCCAGTACTTC. It encodes CASSVGGNQETQYF.

The chain couples TRBV28 to TRBJ1-5, with D hard to call. Trimming pared 3 bases from V and 7 bases from J, leaving 7 bases between. The CDR3 length is 12 residues. CDR1 is MDHEN, CDR2 SYDVKM, per germline. The CDR3 is CASSFSRQPQHF. The CDR3 coding sequence is TGTGCCAGCAGTTTTTCAAGGCAGCCCCAGCATTTT. Looking up the rest from reference TRBV28 and TRBJ1-5 gives the full variable domain: DVKVTQSSRYLVKRTGEKVFLECVQDMDHENMFWYRQDPGLGLRLIYFSYDVKMKEKGDIPEGYSVSREKKERFSLILESASTNQTSMYLCASSFSRQPQHFGDGTRLSIL.

V is TRBV20-1 and J is TRBJ1-1; D call uncertain. V gave up 0 bases and J gave up 0 bases, with 8 bases separating them. The CDR3 has 14 residues. Germline CDR1 and CDR2: DFQATT and SNEGSKA (reference sequence). CDR3 nucleotides: TGCAGTGCTAGAGATTCCGGGGTGAACACTGAAGCTTTCTTT. Its protein product is CSARDSGVNTEAFF.

This clonotype appeared a few times. V usage is TRBV12-3 or TRBV12-4 and J usage is TRBJ1-5; D may be TRBD1 (6 bases). The CDR3 sequence is 15 residues long. V dropped 0 bases and J dropped 7 bases, with 13 bases sitting between them. In DNA, the CDR3 is TGTGCCAGCAGTTTAGCTTCGACAGGACTCCAGCCCCAGCATTTT. Translation: CASSLASTGLQPQHF.